Presented here are 2 T cell receptor beta chains from one specimen sequenced in a study of cytomegalovirus exposure and HLA in healthy donors listed by TCRdb under 2017. Library creation used the immunoSEQ multiplex PCR assay. For the multiplex PCR, a mixture combining 60 forward primers for TCR Vbeta segments and 13 reverse primers for TCR Jbeta segments was used. TCRdb holds this immuneACCESS table with in-frame rearrangements only. Some clones are missing; in checked studies, unresolved V genes explain under half, and the rest has no known cause. The sample's clone listing holds about 53,000 clones. Roughly 2% of the sample belongs to the ten largest clones. The material sequenced was PBMCs. These TCRs come from a young woman in good health and CMV-seronegative.

V is TRBV15 and J is TRBJ1-5, with a possible D match to TRBD1 (6 bases). V was shortened by 4 bases and J by 1 base, with 20 bases between the two germline ends. Germline loops: CDR1 LNHNV, CDR2 YYDKDF (reference sequence). The CDR3 sequence is 18 residues long. The CDR3: CATSIPRVGGASNQPQHF. The CDR3 DNA reads TGTGCCACCAGCATCCCTCGCGTGGGGGGGGCAAGCAATCAGCCCCAGCATTTT.

V gene TRBV5-4 combines with J gene TRBJ2-3; 8 bases line up with TRBD2. The V gene end was trimmed by 4 bases and the J gene end by 0 bases; junction bases not matched to a gene: 10. The CDR3 runs 17 residues. Germline V gene data show CDR1 as SGHNT and CDR2 as YYREEE (reference sequence). The CDR3 loop is CASSGTIAGRSTDTQYF. The DNA for the CDR3 is TGTGCCAGCAGCGGTACGATAGCGGGGCGAAGCACAGATACGCAGTATTTT.